Below are 23 T cell receptor beta chains sequenced from a single sample in a study of T cell responses to AZD1222 COVID-19 vaccine. TCRdb keeps only in-frame clones here, not all; method: immunoSEQ multiplex PCR. Seen here are tens of thousands of clones, 89% observed once, and the top ten hold 2%. This specimen consisted of peripheral blood, obtained on day 0 of AZD1222 vaccination. The receptors come from an adult in good health.

V and J are TRBV28 and TRBJ2-3; D may be TRBD1 (5 bases). Trimming pared 0 bases from V and 1 base from J, leaving 11 bases between. Looked up from germline, CDR1 is MDHEN and CDR2 is SYDVKM. The CDR3 loop spans 16 amino acids. Here the CDR3 reads CASSLWQGAGTDTQYF. CDR3 bases: TGTGCCAGCAGTTTATGGCAAGGGGCGGGCACAGATACGCAGTATTTT.

The V and J genes are TRBV19 and TRBJ2-3, with D possibly being TRBD1 (6 bases). The CDR3 spans 12 residues. Germline CDR1 LNHDA, CDR2 SQIVND (reference sequence). The V and J ends lost 8 bases and 8 bases respectively, with 14 bases between them. The CDR3 is CASSNRAGTQYF. In DNA form, the CDR3 reads TGTGCCAGTTCCAACAGGGCGGGTACGCAGTATTTT.

This chain links TRBV6-4 with TRBJ1-1; D is unresolved. The length of the CDR3 is 13 residues. Germline CDR1 MRHNA, CDR2 SNTAGT. Between the trimmed V and J ends, which lost 3 bases and 5 bases, there was a span of 10 bases. CDR3 residues: CASSESLQTEAFF. CDR3 DNA: TGTGCCAGCAGTGAGTCATTGCAGACTGAAGCTTTCTTT.

The chain employs TRBV27 and TRBJ2-3; 13 nucleotides agree with TRBD2. Germline CDR1 and CDR2: MNHEY and SMNVEV (reference sequence). The CDR3 spans 16 residues. V trimming: 6 bases; J trimming: 3 bases; junction bases outside the gene matches: 6. The CDR3 bases are TGTGCCAGCAGCCAACTAGCGGGAGGGCTTACAGATACGCAGTATTTT. Amino acids: CASSQLAGGLTDTQYF.

The J gene is TRBJ1-4, the V gene TRBV19; D remains unclear. Deletions cut 8 bases from V and 0 bases from J, with 13 bases between. The CDR3 has 15 residues. Germline CDR1 LNHDA, CDR2 SQIVND (reference sequence). CDR3 bases: TGTGCCAGTTGCCAGCCCAGTGCAACTAATGAAAAACTGTTTTTT. The encoded protein is CASCQPSATNEKLFF.

V gene TRBV27 combines with J gene TRBJ2-1, with unresolved D. V gave up 3 bases and J gave up 7 bases, with 13 bases separating them. CDR3 length: 14 amino acids. CDR1 MNHEY and CDR2 SMNVEV come from the germline V gene (reference sequence). The CDR3 DNA sequence: TGTGCCAGCAGTTTGGAACGGGCTCGGAATGAGCAGTTCTTC. Its translation is CASSLERARNEQFF.

This chain joins TRBV5-1 and TRBJ2-2, with D perhaps matching TRBD1 (5 bases). V lost 4 bases, J lost 1 base, and 8 bases lay in between. The CDR3 loop spans 14 amino acids. The V gene's germline CDR1 is SGHRS and CDR2 YFSETQ. CDR3 amino acids: CASSPQVNTGELFF. CDR3 nucleotide sequence: TGCGCCAGCAGCCCACAGGTGAACACCGGGGAGCTGTTTTTT.

This clone has only one observation. The rearrangement uses TRBV6-1 and TRBJ1-2; D is perhaps TRBD1 (6 bases). Germline-derived CDR1 and CDR2 are MNHNS and SASEGT. V lost 0 bases, J lost 4 bases, and 12 bases lay in between. The CDR3 spans 15 residues. CDR3 protein: CASSEAMGAAYGYTF. The CDR3 DNA follows: TGTGCCAGCAGTGAAGCCATGGGGGCCGCCTATGGCTACACCTTC.

The chain employs TRBV5-8 and TRBJ1-1, with D perhaps matching TRBD1 (6 bases). The CDR3 has 13 amino acids. Germline V gene data show CDR1 as SGHTS and CDR2 as YDEGEE. The V end lost 4 bases, the J end lost 8 bases, and 15 bases lay between the germline ends. CDR3 in amino acids: CASSLRGGGEAFF. The DNA of the CDR3 is TGTGCCAGCAGCCTACGGGGAGGGGGAGAAGCTTTCTTT.

V and J are TRBV7-8 and TRBJ2-3, with D possibly matching TRBD1 (6 bases). Germline loops: CDR1 SGHVS, CDR2 FQNEAQ. V was clipped by 5 bases and J by 3 bases, with 9 bases between them. This CDR3 has 13 amino acids. The CDR3 reads CASSPRGTDTQYF. DNA for the CDR3: TGTGCCAGCAGCCCTAGGGGGACAGATACGCAGTATTTT.

This rearrangement joins TRBV5-8 to TRBJ2-7; TRBD1 matches at 9 bases. From germline, CDR1 is SGHTS and CDR2 YDEGEE. The CDR3 consists of 15 residues. V was clipped by 1 base and J by 7 bases; unmatched bases: 9. CDR3 amino acids: CASSLRGTGLGEQYF. The CDR3, as DNA: TGTGCCAGCAGCTTGAGGGGGACAGGGCTGGGGGAGCAGTACTTC. The complete variable domain, with remaining parts taken from reference TRBV5-8 and TRBJ2-7, reads EAGVTQSPTHLIKTRGQQATLRCSPISGHTSVYWYQQALGLGLQFLLWYDEGEERNRGNFPPRFSGRQFPNYSSELNVNALELEDSALYLCASSLRGTGLGEQYFGPGTRLTVT.

The V and J genes are TRBV7-2 and TRBJ2-7; the D is unclear. With 5 bases removed from V and 6 bases from J, the gap between germline ends came to 11 bases. The CDR3 has 12 residues. Germline V lookup: CDR1 SGHTA, CDR2 FQGNSA. The CDR3 is CASSPVRPEQYF. CDR3 nucleotide sequence: TGTGCCAGCAGCCCTGTGCGTCCCGAGCAGTACTTC.

This chain uses TRBV15 with TRBJ1-4; D is possibly TRBD1 (5 bases). This CDR3 has 15 residues. The V end was cut by 4 bases, the J end by 7 bases, with 16 bases between. Germline CDR1 and CDR2: LNHNV and YYDKDF (reference sequence). The CDR3 is CATSTGGRGGEKLFF. CDR3 DNA sequence: TGTGCCACCAGCACCGGCGGGAGGGGAGGTGAAAAACTGTTTTTT.

The J gene is TRBJ1-1, the V gene TRBV5-1; D is uncertain. The germline CDR1 and CDR2 sequences are SGHRS and YFSETQ. V lost 0 bases and J lost 0, with 9 bases in between. The CDR3 runs to 15 residues. The CDR3, as DNA: TGCGCCAGCAGCTTGGAGGCAGAGTTGAACACTGAAGCTTTCTTT. This encodes CASSLEAELNTEAFF.

This chain connects TRBV27 to TRBJ1-3; D perhaps matches TRBD1 (6 bases). Germline CDR1 MNHEY, CDR2 SMNVEV (reference sequence). V was trimmed by 5 bases and J by 0 bases, leaving 14 bases between them. The CDR3 is 16 amino acids. The CDR3 loop reads CASSPTTGSSGNTIYF. The CDR3, as DNA: TGTGCCAGCAGTCCAACTACAGGGAGCTCTGGAAACACCATATATTTT.

The chain uses TRBV10-3 and TRBJ1-1; D gene uncertain. The CDR3 extends over 14 amino acids. Per germline, CDR1 ENHRY and CDR2 SYGVKD. Trimming took off 0 bases at V and 3 bases at J, with 8 bases between the two ends. CDR3 DNA: TGTGCCATCAGTGAGTCCTTGAGGGACACTGAAGCTTTCTTT. It yields the protein CAISESLRDTEAFF.

The chain recombines TRBV2 with TRBJ1-6; no definite D call. Germline assignment: CDR1 SNHLY and CDR2 FYNNEI. Trimming stripped 3 bases from V and 5 bases from J, with 5 bases between. The length of the CDR3 is 13 residues. The CDR3 here is CASSDQNNSPLHF. For the CDR3, the DNA is TGTGCCAGCAGTGATCAGAATAATTCACCCCTCCACTTT.

This clone was found a few times. The chain employs TRBV29-1 and TRBJ1-2; 8 positions agree with TRBD1. With 6 bases clipped from V and 4 bases from J, the junction kept 4 bases outside the gene matches. The CDR3 sequence is 12 residues long. Germline CDR1 SQVTM, CDR2 ANQGSEA. The CDR3, as DNA: TGCAGCGTAGCTGACAGGGGCTATGGCTACACCTTC. Amino acids: CSVADRGYGYTF. The whole variable domain, filled in from reference TRBV29-1 and TRBJ1-2, reads SAVISQKPSRDICQRGTSLTIQCQVDSQVTMMFWYRQQPGQSLTLIATANQGSEATYESGFVIDKFPISRPNLTFSTLTVSNMSPEDSSIYLCSVADRGYGYTFGSGTRLTVV.

The chain couples TRBV6-5 to TRBJ2-7; D is unresolved. The CDR3 contains 12 residues. CDR1 is MNHEY and CDR2 is SVGAGI in the germline V gene. Trimming removed 7 bases from V and 1 base from J, with 8 bases in between. The CDR3 DNA follows: TGTGCCAGCATGACGCTATCCTACGAGCAGTACTTC. Its translation: CASMTLSYEQYF.

The chain joins TRBV5-1 to TRBJ2-1; 9 bases align to TRBD2. The junction had 4 bases not matched to a gene; V was cut back by 0 bases and J by 0 bases. From germline, CDR1 is SGHRS and CDR2 YFSETQ. The CDR3 runs 17 residues. The CDR3 loop reads CASSLVGSGSSYNEQFF. The CDR3 bases are TGCGCCAGCAGCTTGGTGGGTAGCGGGAGCTCCTACAATGAGCAGTTCTTC.

This chain joins TRBV28 and TRBJ2-7, with D perhaps TRBD2 (5 bases). Per germline, CDR1 MDHEN and CDR2 SYDVKM. The CDR3 is 14 amino acids. The V end lost 8 bases, the J end lost 2 bases, and 16 bases lay between the germline ends. The CDR3 DNA reads as TGTGCCAGCGTAACGGGGTGGAGTCCCTACGAGCAGTACTTC. It codes for CASVTGWSPYEQYF.

V is TRBV13 and J is TRBJ2-1, with 10 bases fitting TRBD2. CDR1 is PRHDT and CDR2 is FYEKMQ in the germline V gene (reference sequence). V lost 5 bases and J lost 7; bases outside the gene matches: 8. The CDR3 sequence is 15 residues long. The CDR3 spells CASSPREREGNEQFF. The CDR3 nucleotides are TGTGCCAGCAGCCCCAGGGAGCGGGAGGGAAATGAGCAGTTCTTC.

J is TRBJ2-3 and V is TRBV4-2; TRBD2 matches 8 bases. J was trimmed by 8 bases and V by 4 bases; bases with no gene match: 17. Germline V gives CDR1 LGHNA, CDR2 YNFKEQ. The CDR3 runs 17 residues. The CDR3 DNA follows: TGTGCCAGCAGCCCCAGGACTAGCCAACTTGAGAGGGGTACGCAGTATTTT. As protein: CASSPRTSQLERGTQYF.